Shown below are 10 T cell receptor beta chains from a single sample sequenced in a study of blood T cell repertoires in COVID-19. Assay: immunoSEQ multiplex PCR; the TCRdb copy retains only in-frame clones and omits some. Here the sample spans over 80,000 clones, around 79% being singletons. The sequenced material came from peripheral blood. The receptors stem from a woman of 80 years or more with active or convalescent COVID-19.

J is TRBJ2-7 and V is TRBV14, with TRBD2 matching over 10 bases. This CDR3 spans 22 amino acids. After removal of 0 bases from V and 2 bases from J, the junction contained 22 bases not matched to a gene. The germline CDR1 and CDR2 sequences are SGHDN and FVKESK. This chain's CDR3 is CASSQDRNLYGLAGVSAYEQYF. In DNA, the CDR3 is TGTGCCAGCAGCCAAGATCGAAATCTGTATGGGCTAGCGGGAGTCTCAGCCTACGAGCAGTACTTC.

The chain couples TRBV4-2 to TRBJ2-5, with TRBD1 as a possible D gene (5 bases). This CDR3 is built from 16 residues. V gave up 0 bases and J gave up 4 bases, with 15 bases separating them. Germline CDR1 LGHNA, CDR2 YNFKEQ. The CDR3 nucleotides read TGTGCCAGCAGCCAAGATCAGGGTAGACTTAGAGAGACCCAGTACTTC. This gives the protein CASSQDQGRLRETQYF.

The J gene is TRBJ1-1, the V gene TRBV7-9; tentative D call: TRBD1 (5 bases). Germline CDR1 SEHNR, CDR2 FQNEAQ (reference sequence). V lost 2 bases and J 9 bases, leaving 10 bases between the germline ends. This CDR3 has 12 amino acids. As DNA, the CDR3 is TGTGCCAGCAGCTTATATCAGGGAAAAGCTTTCTTT. Translation: CASSLYQGKAFF.

This clone was observed a single time. The rearrangement joins TRBV6-6 to TRBJ1-3; D not resolved. V was cut by 4 bases and J by 4 bases, with 11 bases left in between. The CDR3 totals 14 residues. The germline V gene encodes CDR1 MNHNY and CDR2 SVGAGI (reference sequence). The CDR3 loop reads CASSLTTLGNTIYF. The CDR3 DNA reads as TGTGCCAGCAGTTTGACAACTTTAGGAAACACCATATATTTT.

This clone was seen more than once but under ten times. The chain employs TRBV9 and TRBJ2-1, with TRBD1 identical over 8 bases. The CDR3 runs 14 residues. The junction had 8 bases not matched to a gene; V was cut back by 6 bases and J by 6 bases. Germline loops: CDR1 SGDLS, CDR2 YYNGEE. CDR3 amino acids: CASNQDRVSNEQFF. The CDR3 DNA reads as TGTGCCAGCAACCAGGACAGGGTAAGCAATGAGCAGTTCTTC.

This chain uses TRBV27 with TRBJ2-3; D remains unclear. The CDR3 runs to 12 residues. The germline gives CDR1 MNHEY, CDR2 SMNVEV (reference sequence). Trimming left V 2 bases short and J 6 bases short, with 6 bases between. The CDR3 reads CASSLEPDTQYF. The CDR3 coding sequence is TGTGCCAGCAGTTTAGAGCCCGATACGCAGTATTTT.

About this clone: This same CDR3 is encoded by further DNA sequences in the sample. V usage is TRBV5-1 and J usage is TRBJ1-5; 9 bases are a match to TRBD1. The ends lost 0 bases at V and 7 bases at J; junction bases unmatched: 5. This CDR3 region has 15 residues. In germline, CDR1 is SGHRS, CDR2 YFSETQ. This CDR3 reads CASSLGGQGYQPQHF. The CDR3 DNA sequence: TGCGCCAGCAGCTTGGGAGGACAGGGGTACCAGCCCCAGCATTTT. The whole variable domain, remainder taken from reference TRBV5-1 and TRBJ1-5, is KAGVTQTPRYLIKTRGQQVTLSCSPISGHRSVSWYQQTPGQGLQFLFEYFSETQRNKGNFPGRFSGRQFSNSRSEMNVSTLELGDSALYLCASSLGGQGYQPQHFGDGTRLSIL.

This clone has at least ten counts. The chain has TRBV7-3 and TRBJ2-1, with TRBD2 matching 13 bases. The CDR3 has 17 amino acids. CDR1 and CDR2 from the germline V gene are SGHTA and FQGTGA. The J segment lost 9 bases and the V segment lost 1 base, leaving 9 bases of the junction unmatched. This CDR3 is CASSLRGRTSGSGEQFF. CDR3 DNA: TGTGCCAGCAGCTTAAGAGGCCGGACTAGCGGGAGCGGTGAGCAGTTCTTC.

The chain is built from TRBV27 and TRBJ1-5; perhaps TRBD1 as D (6 bases). From germline, CDR1 is MNHEY and CDR2 SMNVEV (reference sequence). Trimming cost V 2 bases and J 3 bases, with 14 bases left between them. This CDR3 is 16 amino acids long. In DNA, the CDR3 is TGTGCCAGCAGTTTAAGAGTCAGGGGTCCCAATCAGCCCCAGCATTTT. Translation gives CASSLRVRGPNQPQHF.

This clone was seen more than once but under ten times. The J gene is TRBJ2-7, the V gene TRBV21-1; no check of the table's D call, TRBD1, against the DNA was made. TRBV21-1 is a pseudogene locus. CDR3 size: 16 residues. The CDR3: CASSKSGTGGPDEQYF. The CDR3 region has the DNA TGTGCCAGCAGCAAATCAGGGACAGGGGGCCCGGACGAGCAGTACTTC.